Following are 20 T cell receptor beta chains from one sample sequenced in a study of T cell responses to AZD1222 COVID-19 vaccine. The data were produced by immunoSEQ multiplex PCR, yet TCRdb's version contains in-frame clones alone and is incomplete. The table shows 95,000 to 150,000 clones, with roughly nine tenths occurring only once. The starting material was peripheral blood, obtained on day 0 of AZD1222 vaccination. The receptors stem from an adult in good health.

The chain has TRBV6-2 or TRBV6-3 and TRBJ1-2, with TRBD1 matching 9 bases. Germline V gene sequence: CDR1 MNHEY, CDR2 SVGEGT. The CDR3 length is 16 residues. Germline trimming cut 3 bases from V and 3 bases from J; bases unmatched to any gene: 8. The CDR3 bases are TGTGCCAGCAGTTATCCCGGGACAGGGAGTGACTATGGCTACACCTTC. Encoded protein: CASSYPGTGSDYGYTF.

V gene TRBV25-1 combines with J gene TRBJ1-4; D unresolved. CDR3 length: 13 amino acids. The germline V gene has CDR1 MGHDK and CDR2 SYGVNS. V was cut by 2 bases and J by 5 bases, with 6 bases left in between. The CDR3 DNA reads TGTGCCAGCAGTGAACGGCCCAATGAAAAACTGTTTTTT. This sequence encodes CASSERPNEKLFF.

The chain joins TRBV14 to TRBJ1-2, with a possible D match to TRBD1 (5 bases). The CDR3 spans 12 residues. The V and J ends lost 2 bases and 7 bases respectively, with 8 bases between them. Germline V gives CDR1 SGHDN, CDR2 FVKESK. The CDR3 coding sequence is TGTGCCAGCAGCCAACAGGGATTTGGCTACACCTTC. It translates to CASSQQGFGYTF.

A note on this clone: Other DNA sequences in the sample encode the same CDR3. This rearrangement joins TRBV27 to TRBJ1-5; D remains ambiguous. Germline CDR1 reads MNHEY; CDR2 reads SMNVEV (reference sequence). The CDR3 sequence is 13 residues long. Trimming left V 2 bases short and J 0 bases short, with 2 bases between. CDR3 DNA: TGTGCCAGCAGTTTAGGTAGCAATCAGCCCCAGCATTTT. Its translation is CASSLGSNQPQHF.

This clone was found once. The CDR3 DNA reads as TGTGCCAGCAGCTTAGCGACCGATAAGCAGTACTTC. Translation gives CASSLATDKQYF. This chain connects TRBV7-2 to TRBJ2-7; D uncertain. Germline lookup yields CDR1 SGHTA and CDR2 FQGNSA. The CDR3 is 12 residues long. V dropped 0 bases and J dropped 8 bases, with 8 bases sitting between them.

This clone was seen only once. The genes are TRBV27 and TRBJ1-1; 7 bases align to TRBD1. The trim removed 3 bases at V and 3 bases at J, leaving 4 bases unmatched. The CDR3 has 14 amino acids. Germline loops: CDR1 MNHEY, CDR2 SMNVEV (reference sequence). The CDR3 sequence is CASSFNRGYTEAFF. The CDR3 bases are TGTGCCAGCAGTTTCAACAGGGGTTACACTGAAGCTTTCTTT.

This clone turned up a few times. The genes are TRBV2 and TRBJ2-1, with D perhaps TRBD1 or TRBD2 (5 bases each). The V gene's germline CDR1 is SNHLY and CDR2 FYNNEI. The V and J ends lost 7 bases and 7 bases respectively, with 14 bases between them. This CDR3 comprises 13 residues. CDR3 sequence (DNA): TGTGCCAGCACCAAAGCGAGGGGTAATGAGCAGTTCTTC. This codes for CASTKARGNEQFF.

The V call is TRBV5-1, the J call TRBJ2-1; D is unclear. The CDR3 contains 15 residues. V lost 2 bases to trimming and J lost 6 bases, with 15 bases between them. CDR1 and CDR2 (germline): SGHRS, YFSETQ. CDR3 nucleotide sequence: TGCGCCAGCAGCTTCCCCGGCCTAACTCCCAATGAGCAGTTCTTC. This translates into CASSFPGLTPNEQFF.

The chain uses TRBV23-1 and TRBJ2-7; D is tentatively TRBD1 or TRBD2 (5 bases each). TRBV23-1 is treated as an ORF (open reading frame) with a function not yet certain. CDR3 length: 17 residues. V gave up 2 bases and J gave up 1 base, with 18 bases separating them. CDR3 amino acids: CASSQQLEGIFSYEQYF. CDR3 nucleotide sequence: TGCGCCAGCAGTCAACAGCTCGAGGGGATTTTTTCCTACGAGCAGTACTTC.

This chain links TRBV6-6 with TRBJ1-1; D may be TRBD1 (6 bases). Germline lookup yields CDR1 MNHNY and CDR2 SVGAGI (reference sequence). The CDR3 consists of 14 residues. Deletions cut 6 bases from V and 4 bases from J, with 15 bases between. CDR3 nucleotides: TGTGCCAGCAGAGACCCACAGGGAGGCACTGAAGCTTTCTTT. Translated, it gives CASRDPQGGTEAFF.

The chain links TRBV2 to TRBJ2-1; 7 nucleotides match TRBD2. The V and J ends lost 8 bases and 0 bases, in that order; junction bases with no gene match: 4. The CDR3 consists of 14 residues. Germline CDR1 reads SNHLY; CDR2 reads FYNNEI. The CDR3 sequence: CASGLGSSYNEQFF. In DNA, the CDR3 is TGTGCCAGCGGACTAGGGAGCTCCTACAATGAGCAGTTCTTC.

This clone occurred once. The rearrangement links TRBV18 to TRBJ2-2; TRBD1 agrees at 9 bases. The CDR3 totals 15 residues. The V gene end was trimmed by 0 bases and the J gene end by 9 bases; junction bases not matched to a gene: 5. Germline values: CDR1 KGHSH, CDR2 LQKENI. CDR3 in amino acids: CASSPPSGQGRELFF. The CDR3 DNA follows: TGTGCCAGCTCACCACCTTCGGGACAGGGCAGGGAGCTGTTTTTT.

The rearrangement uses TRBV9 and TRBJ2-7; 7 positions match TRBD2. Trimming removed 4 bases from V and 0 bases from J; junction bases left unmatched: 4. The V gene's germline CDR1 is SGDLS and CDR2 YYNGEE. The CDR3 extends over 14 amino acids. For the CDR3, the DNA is TGTGCCAGCAGCCCCCGCGGGAGCTCCTACGAGCAGTACTTC. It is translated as CASSPRGSSYEQYF.

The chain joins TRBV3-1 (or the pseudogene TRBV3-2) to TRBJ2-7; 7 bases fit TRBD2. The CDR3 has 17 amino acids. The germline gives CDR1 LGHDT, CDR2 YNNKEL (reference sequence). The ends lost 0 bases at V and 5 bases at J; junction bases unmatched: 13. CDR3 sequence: CASSQDPLADLRNEQYF. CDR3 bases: TGTGCCAGCAGCCAAGACCCTCTAGCGGACCTAAGGAACGAGCAGTACTTC.

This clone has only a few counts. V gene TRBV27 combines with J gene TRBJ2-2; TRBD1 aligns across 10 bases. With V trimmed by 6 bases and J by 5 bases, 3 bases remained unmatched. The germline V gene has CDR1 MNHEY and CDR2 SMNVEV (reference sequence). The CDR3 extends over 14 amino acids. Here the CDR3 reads CASSRDRGTGELFF. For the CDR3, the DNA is TGTGCCAGCAGCCGGGACAGGGGAACCGGGGAGCTGTTTTTT.

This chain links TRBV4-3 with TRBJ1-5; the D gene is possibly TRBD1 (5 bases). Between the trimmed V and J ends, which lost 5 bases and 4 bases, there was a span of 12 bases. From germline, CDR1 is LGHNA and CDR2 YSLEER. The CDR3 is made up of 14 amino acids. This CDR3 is CASSFRDSNQPQHF. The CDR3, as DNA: TGCGCCAGCAGCTTCCGGGACTCTAATCAGCCCCAGCATTTT.

The CDR3 region is CASSLGGQDEQYF. DNA of the CDR3: TGCGCCAGCAGCTTGGGCGGCCAAGACGAGCAGTACTTC. The chain uses TRBV5-1 and TRBJ2-7; D unclear. This CDR3 has 13 residues. Trimming took 0 bases from V and 5 from J, leaving 9 bases between them. From germline, CDR1 is SGHRS and CDR2 YFSETQ.

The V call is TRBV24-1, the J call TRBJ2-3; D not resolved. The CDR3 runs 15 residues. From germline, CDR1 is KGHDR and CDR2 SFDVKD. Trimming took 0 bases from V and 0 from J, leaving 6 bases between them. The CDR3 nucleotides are TGTGCCACCAGTGATTTGCCAACTAGCACAGATACGCAGTATTTT. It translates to CATSDLPTSTDTQYF.

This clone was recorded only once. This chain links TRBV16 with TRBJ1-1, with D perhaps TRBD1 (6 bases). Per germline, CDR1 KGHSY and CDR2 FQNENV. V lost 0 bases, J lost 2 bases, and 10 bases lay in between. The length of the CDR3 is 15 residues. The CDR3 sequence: CASSQSGGANTEAFF. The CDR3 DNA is TGTGCCAGCAGCCAATCGGGGGGCGCAAACACTGAAGCTTTCTTT.

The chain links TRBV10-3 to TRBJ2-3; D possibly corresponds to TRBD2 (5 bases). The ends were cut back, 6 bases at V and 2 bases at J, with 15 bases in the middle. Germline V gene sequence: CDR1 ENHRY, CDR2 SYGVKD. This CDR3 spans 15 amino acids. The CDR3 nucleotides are TGTGCCATCAGGGACCCGGGGAACTTCACAGATACGCAGTATTTT. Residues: CAIRDPGNFTDTQYF.